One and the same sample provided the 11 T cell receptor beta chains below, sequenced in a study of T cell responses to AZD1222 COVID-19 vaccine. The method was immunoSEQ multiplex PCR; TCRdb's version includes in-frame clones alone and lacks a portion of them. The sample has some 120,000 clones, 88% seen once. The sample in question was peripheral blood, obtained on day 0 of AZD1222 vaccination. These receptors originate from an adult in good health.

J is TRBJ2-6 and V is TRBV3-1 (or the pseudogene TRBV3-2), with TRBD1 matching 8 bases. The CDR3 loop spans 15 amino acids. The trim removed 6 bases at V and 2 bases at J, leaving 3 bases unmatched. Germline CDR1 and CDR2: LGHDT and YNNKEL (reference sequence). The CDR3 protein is CASRTQGAGANVLTF. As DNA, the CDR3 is TGTGCCAGCAGGACACAGGGGGCTGGGGCCAACGTCCTGACTTTC.

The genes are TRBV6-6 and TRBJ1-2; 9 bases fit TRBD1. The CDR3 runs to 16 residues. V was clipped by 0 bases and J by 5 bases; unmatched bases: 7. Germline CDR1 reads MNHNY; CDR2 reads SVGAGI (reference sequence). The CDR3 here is CASSYSTGGKGYGYTF. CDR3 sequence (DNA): TGTGCCAGCAGTTACTCGACAGGGGGAAAGGGGTATGGCTACACCTTC.

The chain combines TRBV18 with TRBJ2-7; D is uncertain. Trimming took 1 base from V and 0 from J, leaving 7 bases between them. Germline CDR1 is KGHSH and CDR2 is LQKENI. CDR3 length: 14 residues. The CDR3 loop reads CASSPLASSYEQYF. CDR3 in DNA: TGTGCCAGCTCACCACTGGCCTCCTCCTACGAGCAGTACTTC. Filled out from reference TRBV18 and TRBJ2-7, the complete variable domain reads NAGVMQNPRHLVRRRGQEARLRCSPMKGHSHVYWYRQLPEEGLKFMVYLQKENIIDESGMPKERFSAEFPKEGPSILRIQQVVRGDSAAYFCASSPLASSYEQYFGPGTRLTVT.

CDR3 in DNA: TGTGCCAGCAGTTACTCGGGGTCTGGGGCCAACGTCCTGACTTTC. Encoded protein: CASSYSGSGANVLTF. This rearrangement joins TRBV6-5 to TRBJ2-6; D is uncertain. Germline assignment: CDR1 MNHEY and CDR2 SVGAGI. The CDR3 is 15 residues long. With 0 bases removed from V and 1 base from J, the gap between germline ends came to 4 bases.

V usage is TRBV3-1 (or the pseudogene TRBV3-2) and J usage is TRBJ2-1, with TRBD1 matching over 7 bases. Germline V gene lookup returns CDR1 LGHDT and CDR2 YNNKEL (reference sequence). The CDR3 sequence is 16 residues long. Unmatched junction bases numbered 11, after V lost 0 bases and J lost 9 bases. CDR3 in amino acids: CASSQDLGQVRREQFF. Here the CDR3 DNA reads TGTGCCAGCAGCCAAGACCTCGGACAGGTTCGTCGTGAGCAGTTCTTC.

The CDR3, as DNA: TGTGCCACCAGTGACCCTCTTTGGACAGGGACCACTGAAGCTTTCTTT. It is translated as CATSDPLWTGTTEAFF. V usage is TRBV24-1 and J usage is TRBJ1-1; 8 positions agree with TRBD1. The CDR3 length is 16 residues. Germline CDR1 is KGHDR and CDR2 is SFDVKD. J lost 4 bases, V lost 4 bases, and 10 bases had no gene match.

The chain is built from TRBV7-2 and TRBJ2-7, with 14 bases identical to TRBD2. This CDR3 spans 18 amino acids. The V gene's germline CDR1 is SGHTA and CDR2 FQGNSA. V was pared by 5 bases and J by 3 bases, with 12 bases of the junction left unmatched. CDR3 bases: TGTGCCAGCAGCCTTCGTCCCGGGACTAGCGGGAGAAGCTACGAGCAGTACTTC. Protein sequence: CASSLRPGTSGRSYEQYF.

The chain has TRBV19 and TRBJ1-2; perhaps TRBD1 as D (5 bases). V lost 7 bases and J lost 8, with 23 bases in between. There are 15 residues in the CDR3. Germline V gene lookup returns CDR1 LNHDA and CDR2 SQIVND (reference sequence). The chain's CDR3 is CASNPSVTGLEGYTF. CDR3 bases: TGTGCCAGTAACCCATCGGTAACAGGACTGGAAGGCTACACCTTC. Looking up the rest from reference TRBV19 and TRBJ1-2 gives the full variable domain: DGGITQSPKYLFRKEGQNVTLSCEQNLNHDAMYWYRQDPGQGLRLIYYSQIVNDFQKGDIAEGYSVSREKKESFPLTVTSAQKNPTAFYLCASNPSVTGLEGYTFGSGTRLTVV.

The CDR3 spells CASSRTGESARTEAFF. CDR3 nucleotide sequence: TGTGCCAGCAGCCGAACAGGGGAATCAGCCAGGACTGAAGCTTTCTTT. The V call is TRBV11-2, the J call TRBJ1-1; 7 bases match TRBD1. CDR3 length: 16 residues. Germline assignment: CDR1 SGHAT and CDR2 FQNNGV. J lost 5 bases, V lost 5 bases, and 14 bases had no gene match.

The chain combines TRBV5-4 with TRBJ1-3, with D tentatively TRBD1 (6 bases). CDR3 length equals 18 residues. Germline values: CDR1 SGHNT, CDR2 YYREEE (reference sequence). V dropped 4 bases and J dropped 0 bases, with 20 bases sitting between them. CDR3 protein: CASSLTGQGIHSGNTIYF. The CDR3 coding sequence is TGTGCCAGCAGCCTAACGGGGCAGGGGATTCACTCTGGAAACACCATATATTTT.

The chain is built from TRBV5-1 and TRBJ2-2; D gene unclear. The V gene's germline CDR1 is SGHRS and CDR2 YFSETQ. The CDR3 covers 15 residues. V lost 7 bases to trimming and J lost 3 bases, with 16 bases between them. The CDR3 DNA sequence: TGCGCCAGCCTCCCAGCAGGTTGGGACACCGGGGAGCTGTTTTTT. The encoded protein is CASLPAGWDTGELFF.